These 10 T cell receptor beta chains were sequenced from one sample in a study of blood T cell repertoires in COVID-19. Libraries were prepared by immunoSEQ multiplex PCR; TCRdb keeps only in-frame clonotypes and omits some of them. The sample gives fewer than 150,000 clones, roughly 84% of which show up once; around 8% is in the top ten. Sample: peripheral blood. The receptors were sampled from a woman between 35 and 50 years old with acute or convalescent COVID-19.

The chain joins TRBV6-2 or TRBV6-3 to TRBJ1-1; TRBD1 agrees at 9 bases. This CDR3 has 14 residues. Germline V gene data show CDR1 as MNHEY and CDR2 as SVGEGT. J lost 11 bases, V lost 5 bases, and 12 bases had no gene match. The CDR3 is CASSGTMGDRVAFF. Here the CDR3 DNA reads TGTGCCAGCAGTGGCACGATGGGGGACAGGGTTGCTTTCTTT.

This clone was seen a handful of times. The V gene is TRBV7-9, the J gene TRBJ1-2; 8 positions match TRBD1. CDR1 is SEHNR, CDR2 FQNEAQ, per germline (reference sequence). The CDR3 is 11 amino acids. The V and J ends lost 6 bases and 14 bases, in that order; junction bases with no gene match: 8. The CDR3 DNA reads TGTGCCAGCAGTTCACAGGGGGGTTGGACCTTC. Its protein product is CASSSQGGWTF.

The gene calls are TRBV5-1 and TRBJ2-3; the match to TRBD2 covers 12 bases. The CDR3 totals 13 residues. J gave up 10 bases and V 5 bases, and 5 bases lay outside the gene matches. Germline V gives CDR1 SGHRS, CDR2 YFSETQ. CDR3: CASRLAGGPAQYF. The CDR3 DNA sequence: TGCGCCAGCAGGCTAGCGGGGGGGCCAGCGCAGTATTTT.

DNA of the CDR3: TGTGCCAGCAGTTATGGGGCGGTTAACACCGGGGAGCTGTTTTTT. Amino acid sequence: CASSYGAVNTGELFF. J is TRBJ2-2 and V is TRBV6-6, with D perhaps matching TRBD1 (5 bases). Germline CDR1 MNHNY, CDR2 SVGAGI (reference sequence). Trimming removed 3 bases at V and 2 bases at J, with 10 bases between. The CDR3 has 15 amino acids.

With regard to this clone: This specimen includes other DNA sequences encoding the same CDR3. This chain uses TRBV19 with TRBJ1-1; 12 nucleotides line up with TRBD1. Per the germline V gene, CDR1 is LNHDA and CDR2 is SQIVND (reference sequence). The CDR3 runs to 15 residues. With 3 bases clipped from V and 4 bases from J, the junction kept 3 bases outside the gene matches. The CDR3 region has the DNA TGTGCCAGTAGTATCGGGACAGGGGGCGGCACTGAAGCTTTCTTT. This codes for CASSIGTGGGTEAFF.

Only one count was recorded for this clone. This rearrangement joins TRBV5-1 to TRBJ2-7, with D unclear. The V end lost 4 bases, the J end lost 2 bases, and 16 bases lay between the germline ends. This CDR3 spans 15 amino acids. CDR1 SGHRS and CDR2 YFSETQ come from the germline V gene. CDR3 DNA sequence: TGCGCCAGCAGCCCGGCCGTCAGTGGAGCCTACGAGCAGTACTTC. This sequence encodes CASSPAVSGAYEQYF. The whole variable domain, filled in from reference TRBV5-1 and TRBJ2-7, reads KAGVTQTPRYLIKTRGQQVTLSCSPISGHRSVSWYQQTPGQGLQFLFEYFSETQRNKGNFPGRFSGRQFSNSRSEMNVSTLELGDSALYLCASSPAVSGAYEQYFGPGTRLTVT.

This chain uses TRBV30 with TRBJ2-7; possible D gene TRBD2, 6 bases. Between the trimmed V and J ends, which lost 3 bases and 3 bases, there was a span of 18 bases. This CDR3 has 15 amino acids. Germline assignment: CDR1 GTSNPN and CDR2 SVGIG (reference sequence). CDR3 amino acids: CAWSSGVGSGYEQYF. CDR3 DNA sequence: TGTGCCTGGAGCTCCGGGGTAGGTAGCGGCTACGAGCAGTACTTC.

The chain has TRBV2 and TRBJ1-1; D call uncertain. V lost 5 bases to trimming and J lost 7 bases, with 14 bases between them. The CDR3 has 13 amino acids. The germline V gene has CDR1 SNHLY and CDR2 FYNNEI. CDR3 protein: CASSRSLVFEAFF. Written as DNA, the CDR3 is TGTGCCAGCAGTAGGTCCCTAGTTTTTGAAGCTTTCTTT.

The rearrangement joins TRBV5-1 to TRBJ1-1, with TRBD1 matching 7 bases. Germline CDR1 is SGHRS and CDR2 is YFSETQ. Germline trimming cut 4 bases from V and 4 bases from J; bases unmatched to any gene: 7. CDR3 size: 14 residues. CDR3 sequence: CASSLGQPSTEAFF. In DNA, the CDR3 is TGCGCCAGCAGCCTGGGACAGCCTAGCACTGAAGCTTTCTTT.

The rearrangement uses TRBV7-2 and TRBJ2-5; 9 positions match TRBD1. Trimming took 1 base from V and 5 from J; bases not matched to a gene: 8. The CDR3 contains 16 residues. Germline lookup yields CDR1 SGHTA and CDR2 FQGNSA. The CDR3 protein is CASSLEGTGKRETQYF. As DNA, the CDR3 is TGTGCCAGCAGCTTAGAAGGGACAGGGAAGAGGGAGACCCAGTACTTC.